These T cell receptor beta chains were read from a single sample in a study of T cells after somatic rescue of genetic block. Generated by immunoSEQ multiplex PCR, the TCRdb table keeps only in-frame clones and is missing some. Of about 68,000 clones listed, around 92% are singletons. The sequenced sample consisted of peripheral blood mononuclear cells (PBMCs). Source of these receptors: a man aged 35-49 years. The conserved cysteine and the conserved F or W are not part of the CDR3 here.

v_gene: TRBV6-5; CDR3aa: ASSPSALMNTEAF
v_gene: TRBV4-2; CDR3aa: ASSQDPGGRAPNY
v_gene: TRBV5-1; CDR3aa: ASSLNGQGLGETQY
v_gene: TRBV23-1; CDR3aa: ASSQSYPGPQNTEAF
v_gene: TRBV6-1; CDR3aa: ASSEARGLGGSNYGYT
v_gene: TRBV5-1; CDR3aa: ASSLWAGPIQETQY
v_gene: TRBV9; CDR3aa: ASSLERGASGYT
v_gene: TRBV7-9; CDR3aa: ASSTDRGRTEAF
v_gene: TRBV19; CDR3aa: ASSIRPGRETQY
v_gene: TRBV11-3; CDR3aa: ASSLGPDTGELF
v_gene: TRBV9; CDR3aa: ASSPRAGGVSGANVLT
v_gene: TRBV6-1; CDR3aa: ASRSFSGGDEQY
v_gene: TRBV4-1; CDR3aa: ASSRQGGPDGYT
v_gene: TRBV19; CDR3aa: ASMILGSNQPQH
v_gene: TRBV10-1; CDR3aa: ASSEGQVNEQF
v_gene: TRBV21-1; CDR3aa: ASRQDRAYEQF
v_gene: TRBV2; CDR3aa: ASTDGRAMNTEAF
v_gene: TRBV19; CDR3aa: ASSWRKTDNQPQH
v_gene: TRBV11-2; CDR3aa: ASSLERSMAGELF
v_gene: TRBV5-1; CDR3aa: ASSLGRGRSQETQY
v_gene: TRBV5-5; CDR3aa: ASSFGYRGPPGELF
v_gene: TRBV6-1; CDR3aa: ASSHDRQRTDTQY
v_gene: TRBV5-4; CDR3aa: ASSPSTSGRLNEQF
v_gene: TRBV6-1; CDR3aa: ASSARGNQPQH
v_gene: TRBV6-6; CDR3aa: ASSYLGGLETQY
v_gene: TRBV5-1; CDR3aa: ASSLGLADYEQY
v_gene: TRBV6-5; CDR3aa: ASSYSAGAAF
v_gene: TRBV2; CDR3aa: ASRTPPGLALEQY
v_gene: TRBV28; CDR3aa: ASSPTGGGRNTEAF
v_gene: TRBV11-3; CDR3aa: ASSLSSGTDTQY
v_gene: TRBV25-1; CDR3aa: ASRGTGGSYEQY
v_gene: TRBV28; CDR3aa: ASSLGFRGSTDTQY
v_gene: TRBV19; CDR3aa: ASTYLDGNTEAF
v_gene: TRBV2; CDR3aa: ASNPSPPIQETQY
v_gene: TRBV27; CDR3aa: ASLSKGGELF
v_gene: TRBV19; CDR3aa: ASSPGHLYEQY
v_gene: TRBV5-1; CDR3aa: ASATGTSSETQY
v_gene: TRBV27; CDR3aa: ASSLSNWAGELF
v_gene: TRBV11-2; CDR3aa: ASSLGPTDTQY